The 6 T cell receptor beta chains below come from one sample, sequenced in a study of T cell responses to AZD1222 COVID-19 vaccine. TCRdb keeps only in-frame clones here, not all; method: immunoSEQ multiplex PCR. The data contain just under 95,000 clones, 85% to 90% of them singletons. The input for sequencing was peripheral blood, taken on day 0 of AZD1222 vaccination. These receptors were collected from an adult in good health.

The chain joins TRBV6-6 to TRBJ2-7; TRBD1 matches 10 bases. This CDR3 is 15 amino acids long. Germline CDR1 and CDR2: MNHNY and SVGAGI (reference sequence). V dropped 2 bases and J dropped 4; count of bases not matched to a gene: 5. CDR3 sequence reads: CASSYTGQGMYEQYF. CDR3 bases: TGTGCCAGCAGTTACACGGGACAGGGGATGTACGAGCAGTACTTC.

This clone appeared a single time. V and J are TRBV5-6 and TRBJ2-3, with D perhaps matching TRBD1 (5 bases). V was shortened by 4 bases and J by 0 bases, with 12 bases between the two germline ends. The germline V gene encodes CDR1 SGHDT and CDR2 YYEEEE. The CDR3 length is 15 residues. CDR3 in amino acids: CASSPASGSTDTQYF. In nucleotides, the CDR3 is TGTGCCAGCAGCCCGGCATCAGGGAGCACAGATACGCAGTATTTT.

J is TRBJ1-6 and V is TRBV7-2; D possibly corresponds to TRBD1 (5 bases). Germline V gives CDR1 SGHTA, CDR2 FQGNSA. V lost 5 bases and J lost 15, with 26 bases in between. The CDR3 covers 16 residues. The CDR3 protein is CASSPAARTPQGHLHF. The CDR3 region has the DNA TGTGCCAGCAGCCCTGCCGCAAGGACACCCCAAGGGCACCTCCACTTT. Combining the CDR3 with reference TRBV7-2 and TRBJ1-6 gives the whole variable domain GAGVSQSPSNKVTEKGKDVELRCDPISGHTALYWYRQSLGQGLEFLIYFQGNSAPDKSGLPSDRFSAERTGGSVSTLTIQRTQQEDSAVYLCASSPAARTPQGHLHFGNGTRLTVT.

The chain links TRBV9 to TRBJ2-1, with D maybe TRBD1 (6 bases). Germline CDR1 reads SGDLS; CDR2 reads YYNGEE. CDR3 length: 15 amino acids. Trimming took 0 bases from V and 3 from J, leaving 10 bases between them. The CDR3 sequence is CASSVGQGYYNEQFF. The CDR3, as DNA: TGTGCCAGCAGCGTAGGGCAGGGGTACTACAATGAGCAGTTCTTC. The complete variable domain, with remaining parts taken from reference TRBV9 and TRBJ2-1, reads DSGVTQTPKHLITATGQRVTLRCSPRSGDLSVYWYQQSLDQGLQFLIQYYNGEERAKGNILERFSAQQFPDLHSELNLSSLELGDSALYFCASSVGQGYYNEQFFGPGTRLTVL.

This sequence joins TRBV19 and TRBJ2-1, with a tentative D call TRBD2 (7 bases). This CDR3 is built from 19 residues. The V end was cut by 0 bases, the J end by 3 bases, with 21 bases between. Germline V gives CDR1 LNHDA, CDR2 SQIVND (reference sequence). The CDR3 sequence is CASSIDRQRGASRYNEQFF. CDR3 DNA: TGTGCCAGTAGTATAGACCGACAACGGGGGGCCAGCCGCTACAATGAGCAGTTCTTC. Supplemented by reference TRBV19 and TRBJ2-1, the full variable domain reads DGGITQSPKYLFRKEGQNVTLSCEQNLNHDAMYWYRQDPGQGLRLIYYSQIVNDFQKGDIAEGYSVSREKKESFPLTVTSAQKNPTAFYLCASSIDRQRGASRYNEQFFGPGTRLTVL.

This chain links TRBV7-8 with TRBJ1-5; 9 bases agree with TRBD1. V lost 5 bases, J lost 7 bases, and 6 bases stayed unmatched. The CDR3 spans 14 residues. Germline loops: CDR1 SGHVS, CDR2 FQNEAQ. In DNA, the CDR3 is TGTGCCAGCAGCGGACAGGGGATGGGGCAGCCCCAGCATTTT. Its protein product is CASSGQGMGQPQHF.